The T cell receptor beta chain under discussion was sequenced for a study of shared clonotypes between healthy human individuals. Across the whole study: Aged 18 to 49, the donors were a couple of women and a few men. Whole-study findings and limits: Larger estimated richness was generally recorded for naive subsets relative to memory subsets.

On this clone itself: Its antigen is still unknown.

The study ran the assay at deep level. Replicate PCRs from sorted subsets contained around 200 ng DNA, which is some 30,000 T cell genomes. The assay was immunoSEQ multiplex PCR, and TCRdb's table has in-frame clones only and misses some. This table holds 650,000 to 700,000 clones, 90% found once. CDR3 size: 24 residues. Germline CDR1 and CDR2: SQVTM and ANQGSEA. Between the trimmed V and J ends, which lost 0 bases and 1 base, there was a span of 37 bases. V usage is TRBV29-1 and J usage is TRBJ2-4; a weak D match, TRBD1 (6 bases). Specimen: memory CD8+ T cells from PBMCs. As to subset: CD45RO+ cells pooled with CCR7-negative TemRA cells. This receptor was obtained from a man between 18 and 29 years old in good health. Some clones in this sample may be carry-over from other donors' samples. The CDR3 DNA is TGCAGCGTTGAAGATATTGGAGAGGGGGAAGGCTTGGATGCTGGAGAAGATGCCAAAAACATTCAGTACTTC. Its translation is CSVEDIGEGEGLDAGEDAKNIQYF.